A selection of T cell receptor beta chains follows, all from one sample in a study of blood T cell repertoires in COVID-19. Here immunoSEQ multiplex PCR was the method, and the copy in TCRdb shows in-frame clones only, minus some. This sample has some 260,000 clones, with approximately 79% found just once. The sequencing sample was made of peripheral blood. The receptors here all came from a woman aged 80 or over with active or convalescent COVID-19. Both conserved end residues are part of each CDR3. A D gene is named only where the DNA matches it firmly. Only some rows state a clone size, as once, few, many or a class for expanded clones.

size: NA
D: TRBD1
V: TRBV6-7
CDR3: CASSYPGGYSSGANVLTF

size: NA
D: NA
V: TRBV28
CDR3: CASTGTLNEKLFF

size: NA
D: TRBD2
V: TRBV19
CDR3: CASSSIAGGPYEQYF

size: NA
D: NA
V: TRBV7-9
CDR3: CASSLDWQDGNTIYF

size: NA
D: NA
V: TRBV3-1/TRBV3-2
CDR3: CASSQSGGEKLFF

size: NA
D: NA
V: TRBV7-8
CDR3: CASSLGTGPWPQHF

size: NA
D: NA
V: TRBV3-1/TRBV3-2
CDR3: CASSRLAGDTQYF

size: NA
D: NA
V: TRBV28
CDR3: CASSSPFTDTQYF

size: few
D: NA
V: TRBV7-2
CDR3: CASSLQQGSNQPQHF

size: NA
D: NA
V: TRBV6-1
CDR3: CASSELPAGGEQFF

size: NA
D: NA
V: TRBV28
CDR3: CASSLLGAGNSPLHF

size: once
D: NA
V: TRBV5-1
CDR3: CASSLNGGVSNTEAFF